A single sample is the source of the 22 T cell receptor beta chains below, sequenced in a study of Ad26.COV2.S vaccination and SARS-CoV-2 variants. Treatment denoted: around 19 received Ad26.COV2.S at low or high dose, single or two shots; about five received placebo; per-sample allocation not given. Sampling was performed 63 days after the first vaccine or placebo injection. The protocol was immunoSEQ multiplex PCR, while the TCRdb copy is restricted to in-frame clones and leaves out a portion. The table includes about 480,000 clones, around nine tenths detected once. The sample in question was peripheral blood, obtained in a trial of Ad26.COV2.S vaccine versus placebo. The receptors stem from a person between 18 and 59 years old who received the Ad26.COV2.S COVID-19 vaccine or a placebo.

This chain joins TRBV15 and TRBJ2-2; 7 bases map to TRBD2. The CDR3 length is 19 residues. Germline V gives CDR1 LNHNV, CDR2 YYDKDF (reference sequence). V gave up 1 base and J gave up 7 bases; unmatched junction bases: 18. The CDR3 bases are TGTGCCACCAGCAGAGTTCGGGGAAGGACTAGAATAGATATCGGGGAGCTGTTTTTT. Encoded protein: CATSRVRGRTRIDIGELFF.

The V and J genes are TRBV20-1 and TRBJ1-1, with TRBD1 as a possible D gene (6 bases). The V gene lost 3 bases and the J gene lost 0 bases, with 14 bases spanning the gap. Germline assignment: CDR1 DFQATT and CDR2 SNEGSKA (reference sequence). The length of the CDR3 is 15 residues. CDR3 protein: CSASGDIYMNTEAFF. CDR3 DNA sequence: TGCAGTGCTAGTGGGGACATATACATGAACACTGAAGCTTTCTTT.

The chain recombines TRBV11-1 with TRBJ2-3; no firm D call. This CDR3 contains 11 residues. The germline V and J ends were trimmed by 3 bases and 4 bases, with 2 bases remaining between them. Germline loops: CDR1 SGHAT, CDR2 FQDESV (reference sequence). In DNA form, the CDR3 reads TGTGCCAGCAGCTTGTCAGATACGCAGTATTTT. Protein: CASSLSDTQYF.

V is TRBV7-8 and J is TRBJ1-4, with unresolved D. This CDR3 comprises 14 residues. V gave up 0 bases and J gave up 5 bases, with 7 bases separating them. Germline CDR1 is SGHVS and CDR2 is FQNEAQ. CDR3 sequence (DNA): TGTGCCAGCAGCTTAGCCAGGTTGAATGAAAAACTGTTTTTT. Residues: CASSLARLNEKLFF.

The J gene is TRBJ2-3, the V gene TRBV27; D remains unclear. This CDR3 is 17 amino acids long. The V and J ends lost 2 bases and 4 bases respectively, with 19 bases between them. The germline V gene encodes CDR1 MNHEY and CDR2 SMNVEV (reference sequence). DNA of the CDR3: TGTGCCAGCAGTTTAGAGGTTAGGGCTTTACGGGCAGATACGCAGTATTTT. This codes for CASSLEVRALRADTQYF.

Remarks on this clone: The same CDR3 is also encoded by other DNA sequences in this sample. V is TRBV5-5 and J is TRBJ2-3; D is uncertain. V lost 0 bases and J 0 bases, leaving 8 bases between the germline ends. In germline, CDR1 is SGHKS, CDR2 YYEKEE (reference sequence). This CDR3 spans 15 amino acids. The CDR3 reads CASSLGESSTDTQYF. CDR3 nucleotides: TGTGCCAGCAGCTTGGGGGAATCTAGCACAGATACGCAGTATTTT.

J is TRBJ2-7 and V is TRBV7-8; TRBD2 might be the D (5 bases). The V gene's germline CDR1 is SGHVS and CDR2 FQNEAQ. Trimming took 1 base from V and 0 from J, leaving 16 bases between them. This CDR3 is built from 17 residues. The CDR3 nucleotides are TGTGCCAGCAGCTTAGGTTTGAGTAGCGTAGGCTCCTACGAGCAGTACTTC. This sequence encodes CASSLGLSSVGSYEQYF.

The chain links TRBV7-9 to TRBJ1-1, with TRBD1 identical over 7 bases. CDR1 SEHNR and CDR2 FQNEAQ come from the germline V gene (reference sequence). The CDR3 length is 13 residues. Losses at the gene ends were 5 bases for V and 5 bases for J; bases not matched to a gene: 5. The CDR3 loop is CASSPLTGTEAFF. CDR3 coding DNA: TGTGCCAGCAGCCCCCTGACAGGGACTGAAGCTTTCTTT.

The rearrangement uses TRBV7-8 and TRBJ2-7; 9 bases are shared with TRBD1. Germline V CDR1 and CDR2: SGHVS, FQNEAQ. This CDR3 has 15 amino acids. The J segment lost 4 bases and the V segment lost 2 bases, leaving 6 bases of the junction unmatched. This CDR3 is CASSLPGTGPYEQYF. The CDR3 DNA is TGTGCCAGCAGCTTACCCGGGACAGGGCCGTACGAGCAGTACTTC.

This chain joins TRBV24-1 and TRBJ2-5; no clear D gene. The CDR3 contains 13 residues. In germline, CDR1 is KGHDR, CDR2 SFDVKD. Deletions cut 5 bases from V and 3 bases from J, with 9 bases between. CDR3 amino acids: CATSVGGEETQYF. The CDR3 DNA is TGTGCCACCAGTGTAGGCGGCGAAGAGACCCAGTACTTC.

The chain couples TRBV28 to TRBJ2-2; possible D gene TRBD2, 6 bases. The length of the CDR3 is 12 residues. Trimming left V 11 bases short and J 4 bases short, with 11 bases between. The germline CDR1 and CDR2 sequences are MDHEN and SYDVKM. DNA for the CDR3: TGTGCCCACGGGGGATTCACCGGGGAGCTGTTTTTT. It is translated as CAHGGFTGELFF.

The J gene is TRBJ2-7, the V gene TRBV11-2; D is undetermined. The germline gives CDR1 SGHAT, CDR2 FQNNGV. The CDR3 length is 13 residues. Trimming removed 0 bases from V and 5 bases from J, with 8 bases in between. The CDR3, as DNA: TGTGCCAGCAGCTTAGATCTTGTCCACGAGCAGTACTTC. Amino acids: CASSLDLVHEQYF. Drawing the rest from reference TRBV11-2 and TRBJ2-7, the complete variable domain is EAGVAQSPRYKIIEKRQSVAFWCNPISGHATLYWYQQILGQGPKLLIQFQNNGVVDDSQLPKDRFSAERLKGVDSTLKIQPAKLEDSAVYLCASSLDLVHEQYFGPGTRLTVT.

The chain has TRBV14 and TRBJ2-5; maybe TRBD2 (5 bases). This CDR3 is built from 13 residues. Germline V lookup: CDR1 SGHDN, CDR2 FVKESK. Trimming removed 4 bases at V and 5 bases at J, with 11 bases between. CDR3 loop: CASSLLGMETQYF. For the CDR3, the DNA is TGTGCCAGCAGCCTACTCGGGATGGAGACCCAGTACTTC.

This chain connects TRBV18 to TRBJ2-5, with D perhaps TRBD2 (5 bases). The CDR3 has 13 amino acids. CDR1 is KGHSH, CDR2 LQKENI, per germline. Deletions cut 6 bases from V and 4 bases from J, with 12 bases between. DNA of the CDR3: TGTGCCAGCTCTCCGAGGGTCGGAGAGACCCAGTACTTC. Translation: CASSPRVGETQYF.

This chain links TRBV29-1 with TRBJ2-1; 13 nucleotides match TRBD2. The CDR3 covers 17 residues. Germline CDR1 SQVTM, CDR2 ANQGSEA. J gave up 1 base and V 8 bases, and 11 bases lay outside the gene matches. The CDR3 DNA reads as TGCAGCTCATTAACTAGCGGGAGGGCCGTTTCCTACAATGAGCAGTTCTTC. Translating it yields CSSLTSGRAVSYNEQFF.

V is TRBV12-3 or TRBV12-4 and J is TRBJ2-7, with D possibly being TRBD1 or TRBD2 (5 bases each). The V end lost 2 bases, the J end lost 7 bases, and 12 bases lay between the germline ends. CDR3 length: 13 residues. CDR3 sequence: CASSLWGSDEQYF. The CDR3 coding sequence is TGTGCCAGCAGTTTATGGGGGTCGGATGAGCAGTACTTC.

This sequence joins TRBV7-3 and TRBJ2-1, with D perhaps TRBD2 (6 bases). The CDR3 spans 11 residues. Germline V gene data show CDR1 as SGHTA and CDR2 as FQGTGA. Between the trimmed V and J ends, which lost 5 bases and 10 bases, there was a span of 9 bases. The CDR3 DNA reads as TGTGCCAGCAGCATTAGCGGAGAGCAGTTCTTC. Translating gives CASSISGEQFF.

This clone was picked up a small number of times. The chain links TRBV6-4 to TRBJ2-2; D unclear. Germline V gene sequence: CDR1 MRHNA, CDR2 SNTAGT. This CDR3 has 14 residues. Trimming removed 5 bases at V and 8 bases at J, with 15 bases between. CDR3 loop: CASSFGTGGGELFF. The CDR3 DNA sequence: TGTGCCAGCAGTTTCGGAACGGGCGGTGGGGAGCTGTTTTTT.

The CDR3 nucleotides read TGTGCCAGCGGTAGACAGGGGGCTGAAGCTTTCTTT. It is translated as CASGRQGAEAFF. The rearrangement uses TRBV27 and TRBJ1-1; TRBD1 matches at 9 bases. CDR3 length: 12 amino acids. Trimming at V came to 8 bases and at J to 6 bases, leaving 4 bases not matched to a gene. CDR1 is MNHEY, CDR2 SMNVEV, per germline (reference sequence).

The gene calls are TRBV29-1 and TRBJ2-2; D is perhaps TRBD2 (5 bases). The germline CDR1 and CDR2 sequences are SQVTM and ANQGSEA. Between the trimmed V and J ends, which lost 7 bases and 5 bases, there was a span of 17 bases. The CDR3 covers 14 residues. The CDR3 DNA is TGCAGCGCCGGACGTCTAGCAGAGACCGGGGAGCTGTTTTTT. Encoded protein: CSAGRLAETGELFF.

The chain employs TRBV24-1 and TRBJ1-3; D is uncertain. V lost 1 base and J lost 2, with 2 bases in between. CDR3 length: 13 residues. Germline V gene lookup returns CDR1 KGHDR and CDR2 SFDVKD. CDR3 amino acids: CATSDFPGNTIYF. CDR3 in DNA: TGTGCCACCAGTGATTTTCCTGGAAACACCATATATTTT.

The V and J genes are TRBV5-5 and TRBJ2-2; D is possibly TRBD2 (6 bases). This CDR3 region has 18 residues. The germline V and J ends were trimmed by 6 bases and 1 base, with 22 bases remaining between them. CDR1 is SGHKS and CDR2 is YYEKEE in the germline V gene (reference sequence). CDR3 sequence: CASTRRVRSPENTGELFF. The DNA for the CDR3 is TGTGCCAGCACCAGGAGGGTCAGATCTCCCGAGAACACCGGGGAGCTGTTTTTT.